This T cell receptor (beta chain) came from a study of human T cells and chemical hapten exposure. Study details: Enrolled patients were predominantly female and had alopecia areata, totalis or universalis. Slight volume differences across pooled libraries mainly accounted for varying per-sample TCR yields.

Specified time point: patch test 1, 2 weeks after DPC sensitization. As for treatment: therapeutic diphenylcyclopropenone sensitization with weekly scalp DPC. Researchers extracted total RNA from unfractionated whole blood. This clonotype is medium-sized within its sample. Its specificity is unknown. Study conclusions and caveats: Having alopecia, the donors may differ immunologically from healthy people.

The library put unique molecular identifiers onto individual cDNA molecules. A single record per CDR3 protein comes from TCRdb applying MiXCR to the RACE reads. The sample records 35,000 or so distinct CDR3 sequences, more than 6% being singletons. This receptor was taken from a woman aged 25-40 years with alopecia areata. Some clones in this sample may be carry-over from other donors' samples. The sequencing here drew on whole blood, taken in connection with sensitization to the hapten diphenylcyclopropenone (DPC).

The CDR3 loop is CASSYSGTGSSSYNSPLHF. The CDR3 nucleotides read TGTGCCAGCAGTTACTCCGGGACAGGCTCAAGCTCCTATAATTCACCCCTCCACTTT. The V call is TRBV6-5, the J call TRBJ1-6; 8 bases match TRBD1. Germline CDR1 and CDR2: MNHEY and SVGAGI. This CDR3 is built from 19 residues. Losses at the gene ends were 0 bases for V and 0 bases for J; bases not matched to a gene: 7.